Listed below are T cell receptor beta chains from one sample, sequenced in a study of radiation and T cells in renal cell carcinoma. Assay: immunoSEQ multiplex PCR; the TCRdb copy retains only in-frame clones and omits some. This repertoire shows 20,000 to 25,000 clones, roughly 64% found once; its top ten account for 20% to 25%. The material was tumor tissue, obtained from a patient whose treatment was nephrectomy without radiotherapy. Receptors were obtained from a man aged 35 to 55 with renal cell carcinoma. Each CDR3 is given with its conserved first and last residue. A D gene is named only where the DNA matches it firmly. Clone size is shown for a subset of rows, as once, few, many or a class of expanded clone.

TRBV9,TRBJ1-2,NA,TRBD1,CASSVGGGTGSYGYTF,TGTGCCAGCAGCGTCGGGGGTGGGACAGGGAGTTATGGCTACACCTTC
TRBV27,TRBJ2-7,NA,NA,CASSLSASYEQYF,TGTGCCAGCAGTTTATCGGCCTCCTACGAGCAGTACTTC
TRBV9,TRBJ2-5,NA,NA,CASSLSNREKETQYF,TGTGCCAGCAGCCTCTCGAATCGGGAGAAAGAGACCCAGTACTTC
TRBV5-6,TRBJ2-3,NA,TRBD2,CASSLEASGTYSTDTQYF,TGTGCCAGCAGCTTGGAAGCTAGCGGGACCTATAGCACAGATACGCAGTATTTT
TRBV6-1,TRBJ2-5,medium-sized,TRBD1,CASSEWDRQETQYF,TGTGCCAGCAGTGAATGGGACAGACAAGAGACCCAGTACTTC
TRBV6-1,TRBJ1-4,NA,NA,CASSEWAHNINEKLFF,TGTGCCAGCAGTGAATGGGCCCACAATATTAATGAAAAACTGTTTTTT
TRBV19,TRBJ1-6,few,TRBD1,CASSSGQFNSPLHF,TGTGCCAGTAGTTCGGGACAGTTTAATTCACCCCTCCACTTT
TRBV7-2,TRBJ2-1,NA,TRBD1,CASSLAPGQGQFF,TGTGCCAGCAGCTTAGCACCGGGACAGGGGCAGTTCTTC
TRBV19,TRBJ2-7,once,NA,CASSVQGRGSYEQYF,TGTGCCAGTAGTGTCCAGGGACGGGGCTCCTACGAGCAGTACTTC
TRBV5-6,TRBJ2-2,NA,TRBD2,CASSSGTKTGELFF,TGTGCCAGCAGCTCCGGGACTAAAACCGGGGAGCTGTTTTTT
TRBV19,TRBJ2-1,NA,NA,CASSIMTGAYNEQFF,TGTGCCAGTAGTATCATGACTGGAGCGTACAATGAGCAGTTCTTC
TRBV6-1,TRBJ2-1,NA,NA,CASSEFPRASYNEQFF,TGTGCCAGCAGTGAATTTCCTAGGGCGTCCTACAATGAGCAGTTCTTC
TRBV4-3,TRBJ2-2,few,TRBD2,CASSQASGGGGELFF,TGCGCCAGCAGCCAAGCTAGCGGGGGTGGCGGGGAGCTGTTTTTT
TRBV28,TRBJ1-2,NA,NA,CASSLPSKNYGYTF,TGTGCCAGCAGTTTACCCAGTAAAAACTATGGCTACACCTTC
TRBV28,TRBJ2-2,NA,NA,CASRHRVAAGELFF,TGTGCCAGCAGACACAGGGTAGCGGCCGGGGAGCTGTTTTTT
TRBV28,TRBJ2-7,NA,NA,CASSLSAGLREQYF,TGTGCCAGCAGTTTATCGGCAGGTCTGAGGGAGCAGTACTTC
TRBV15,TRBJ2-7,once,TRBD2,CATSKQREGRVSEQYF,TGTGCCACCAGCAAACAGCGGGAGGGCCGTGTTAGCGAGCAGTACTTC
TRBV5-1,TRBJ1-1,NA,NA,CASSGNGVGTEAFF,TGCGCCAGCAGTGGGAACGGGGTCGGAACTGAAGCTTTCTTT
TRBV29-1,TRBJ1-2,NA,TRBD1,CSVEDPGQGRDGYTF,TGCAGCGTTGAAGACCCTGGACAGGGAAGAGATGGCTACACCTTC
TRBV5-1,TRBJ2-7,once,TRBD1,CASSLVGTAPYEQYF,TGTGCCAGCAGCTTGGTAGGGACAGCTCCCTACGAGCAGTACTTC
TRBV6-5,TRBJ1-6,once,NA,CASSYFFGGESPLHF,TGTGCCAGCAGTTACTTTTTTGGAGGGGAGTCACCCCTCCACTTT
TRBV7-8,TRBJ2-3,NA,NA,CASSLGLHTQYF,TGTGCCAGCAGCTTAGGGCTTCATACGCAGTATTTT
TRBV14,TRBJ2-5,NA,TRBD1,CASSPRGRGETQYF,TGTGCCAGCAGCCCCAGGGGGCGTGGGGAGACCCAGTACTTC
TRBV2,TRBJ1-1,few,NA,CASSELVDTEAFF,TGTGCCAGCAGTGAATTGGTGGACACTGAAGCTTTCTTT
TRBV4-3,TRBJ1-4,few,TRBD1,CASSQYWGTGSEKLFF,TGCGCCAGCAGCCAATATTGGGGGACAGGGAGTGAAAAACTGTTTTTT
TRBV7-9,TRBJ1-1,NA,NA,CASSWSTGLSNTEAFF,TGTGCCAGCAGCTGGTCAACAGGGCTGTCGAACACTGAAGCTTTCTTT
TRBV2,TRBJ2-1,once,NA,CASSENSYNEQFF,TGTGCCAGCTCCGAGAACTCCTACAATGAGCAGTTCTTC
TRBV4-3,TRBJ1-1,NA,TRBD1,CASSLRAGGNTEAFF,TGCGCCAGCAGCCTACGGGCAGGGGGGAACACTGAAGCTTTCTTT
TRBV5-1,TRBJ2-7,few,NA,CASSLQGREQYF,TGCGCCAGCAGCTTGCAGGGTCGCGAGCAGTACTTC
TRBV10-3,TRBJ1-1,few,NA,CAIRPQGQNTEAFF,TGTGCCATCAGGCCACAGGGACAGAACACTGAAGCTTTCTTT